This T cell receptor beta chain was sequenced for a study of CD8 T cells in ankylosing spondylitis. Overall study results and limits: What appeared characteristic of ankylosing spondylitis blood was a TCR beta motif of about eight highly homologous variants. Disease-linked clones proved CD8+ and comparatively uncommon in peripheral blood.

Preparation of TCR beta libraries was done by quantitative 5'-RACE with molecular barcodes. TCRdb redid the calling of the 5' RACE reads with MiXCR, one entry per CDR3 protein. Of more than 400,000 distinct CDR3 sequences listed, roughly 5% are singletons. Deletions cut 3 bases from V and 0 bases from J, with 9 bases between. The germline CDR1 and CDR2 sequences are SGHTA and FQGNSA. This CDR3 region has 14 residues. This clonotype was observed many times. What it binds is unknown. Material for sequencing was blood, either unsorted or a sorted T cell fraction (not recorded which). V gene TRBV7-2 combines with J gene TRBJ2-7, with D uncertain. This TCR derives from a male donor with ankylosing spondylitis. The CDR3 coding sequence is TGTGCCAGCAGCTTGAGCAGCACCTCCTACGAGCAGTACTTC. This sequence encodes CASSLSSTSYEQYF.